This T cell receptor beta chain was retrieved from a study of cytomegalovirus exposure and HLA in healthy donors. General study findings and limits: It was reported in a later analysis that an Asian-associated ancestry cluster showed fewer N-insertions than the roughly 710-donor mean. Several V segments, TRBV6-2 and TRBV6-3 among them, could not be told apart and were dropped.

The PCR made use of 60 Vbeta and 13 Jbeta primers. Clones were read by immunoSEQ multiplex PCR, and TCRdb kept only the in-frame ones, dropping some. The specimen's table records just under 65,000 clones. On this clone: Its antigen is not known.

Per the germline V gene, CDR1 is SGDLS and CDR2 is YYNGEE. The trim removed 2 bases at V and 4 bases at J, leaving 8 bases unmatched. The CDR3 contains 16 residues. Sequenced input: PBMCs. The clonotype originates from a boy aged 5 to 17 in good health and CMV-seronegative. The gene calls are TRBV9 and TRBJ2-1; the match to TRBD2 covers 8 bases. The CDR3 nucleotides read TGTGCCAGCAGCGTTACTAGCGGACTCTCGTACAATGAGCAGTTCTTC. It codes for CASSVTSGLSYNEQFF.